This entry features one TCR beta chain sequence. The data belong to a study of blood T cells in healthy people across ages. Through a sample-barcoded 5' primer and a J-beta primer mix, a second PCR was run for roughly 6 to 12 cycles. TCRdb redid the calling of the 5' RACE reads with MiXCR, one entry per CDR3 protein. Among 600,000 to 1,000,000 distinct CDR3 sequences listed, 55% to 70% were seen once. V was shortened by 3 bases and J by 2 bases, with 16 bases between the two germline ends. CDR1 is DFQATT, CDR2 SNEGSKA, per germline (reference sequence). CDR3 length: 15 amino acids. This TCR derives from a man in his thirties or forties in good health. The V and J genes are TRBV20-1 and TRBJ2-5; D is unclear. Sequenced: blood. The CDR3 nucleotides read TGCAGTGCTAGTATTATCGGGCGGCAACAAGAGACCCAGTACTTC. Its translation: CSASIIGRQQETQYF.